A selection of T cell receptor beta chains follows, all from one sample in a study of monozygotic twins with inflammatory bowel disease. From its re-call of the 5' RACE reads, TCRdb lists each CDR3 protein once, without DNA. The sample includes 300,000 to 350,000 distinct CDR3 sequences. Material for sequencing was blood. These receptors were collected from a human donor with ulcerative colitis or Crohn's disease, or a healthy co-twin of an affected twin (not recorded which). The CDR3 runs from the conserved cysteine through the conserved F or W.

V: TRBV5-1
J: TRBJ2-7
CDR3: CASSPSGGDFYEQYF

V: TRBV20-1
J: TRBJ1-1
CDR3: CSAPVGANTEAFF

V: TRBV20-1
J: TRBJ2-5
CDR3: CSARDRSGGTETQYF

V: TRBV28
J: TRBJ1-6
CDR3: CASSSTSINSPLHF

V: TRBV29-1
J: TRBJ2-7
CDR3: CSVLRETGYEQYF

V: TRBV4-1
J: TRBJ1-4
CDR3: CASSPLRWNEKLFF

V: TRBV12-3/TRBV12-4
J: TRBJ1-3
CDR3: CASSPNAGNTIYF

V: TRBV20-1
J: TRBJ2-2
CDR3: CSAIGYTAGELFF

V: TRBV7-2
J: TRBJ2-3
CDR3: CATSLAPGGASDTQYF

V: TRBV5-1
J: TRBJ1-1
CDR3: CASSLGDRDNTEAFF

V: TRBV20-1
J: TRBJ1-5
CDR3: CSAISTGERIQPQHF

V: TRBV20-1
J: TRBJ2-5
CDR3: CSARGQHRETQYF

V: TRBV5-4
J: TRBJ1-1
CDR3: CASSSNTQGGGAFF

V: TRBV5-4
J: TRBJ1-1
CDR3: CASSPGGDTEAFF

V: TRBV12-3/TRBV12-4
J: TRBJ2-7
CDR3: CASSKSPFLSYEQYF

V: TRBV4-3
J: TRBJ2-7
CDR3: CASSLKAGSYEQYF

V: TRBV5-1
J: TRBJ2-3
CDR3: CASRQTSGVTDTQYF

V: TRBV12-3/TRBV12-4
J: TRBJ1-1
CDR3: CASSWPDRVNTEAFF

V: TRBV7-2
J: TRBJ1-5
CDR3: CASSLVGGNSNQPQHF

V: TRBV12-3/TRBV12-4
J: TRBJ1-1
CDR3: CASSLNRDTEAFF

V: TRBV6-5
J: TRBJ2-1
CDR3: CASSFRTRAVEQFF

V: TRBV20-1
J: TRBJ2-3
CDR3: CSANPGVVTDTQYF

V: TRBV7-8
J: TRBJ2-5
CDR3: CASSLATFRGSLYF

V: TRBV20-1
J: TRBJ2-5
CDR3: CSGTGKGETQYF

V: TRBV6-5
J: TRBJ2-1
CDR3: CASSYHSSGNEQFF

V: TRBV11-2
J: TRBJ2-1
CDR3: CASTYGGTTPFEQFF

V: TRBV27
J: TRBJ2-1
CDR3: CASSSLGLAGGYEQFF

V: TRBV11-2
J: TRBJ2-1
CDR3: CASSSLQKFNEQFF

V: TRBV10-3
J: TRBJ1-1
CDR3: CAIAANIASGEAFF

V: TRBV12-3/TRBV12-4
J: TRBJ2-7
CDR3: CASSLREYEQYF

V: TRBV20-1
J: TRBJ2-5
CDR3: CSARVYREGETQYF

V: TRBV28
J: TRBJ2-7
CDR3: CASTGLVLEQYF

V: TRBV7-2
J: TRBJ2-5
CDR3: CASSSGQQETQYF

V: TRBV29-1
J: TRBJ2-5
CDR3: CSVEWGQTRGQTQYF

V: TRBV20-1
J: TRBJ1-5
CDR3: CSAGGPLSYSNQPQHF

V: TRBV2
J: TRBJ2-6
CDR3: CASSSEGSGANVLTF

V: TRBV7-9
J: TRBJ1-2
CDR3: CASSAGQGDNYGYTF

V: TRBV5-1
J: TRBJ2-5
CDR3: CASSPGTQKETQYF

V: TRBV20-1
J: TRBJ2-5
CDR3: CSAPNRLAGQETQYF

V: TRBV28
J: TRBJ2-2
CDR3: CASSLRTTTGELFF